These 6 T cell receptor beta chains were all obtained from the same sample, sequenced in a study of blood T cell repertoires in COVID-19. This table comes from immunoSEQ multiplex PCR, and its TCRdb copy is limited to in-frame clones, with some not included. This table has roughly 250,000 clones, roughly 87% appearing once. Material for sequencing was PBMCs or T cells enriched from blood (not recorded which). The source is a woman in her twenties or thirties with acute COVID-19.

The chain has TRBV12-5 and TRBJ1-5, with 8 bases fitting TRBD1. Germline values: CDR1 LGHNT, CDR2 FRNRAP. Trimming at V came to 5 bases and at J to 6 bases, leaving 6 bases not matched to a gene. The CDR3 contains 14 residues. CDR3 protein: CASGLSGGIQPQHF. CDR3 in DNA: TGTGCTAGTGGTCTGTCAGGGGGCATTCAGCCCCAGCATTTT.

This rearrangement joins TRBV13 to TRBJ2-5; 8 positions match TRBD2. V was pared by 5 bases and J by 5 bases, with 7 bases of the junction left unmatched. The CDR3 length is 14 residues. Looked up from germline, CDR1 is PRHDT and CDR2 is FYEKMQ (reference sequence). CDR3 nucleotides: TGTGCCAGCAGCCCCAGGACTAGCTGGGAGACCCAGTACTTC. Its protein is CASSPRTSWETQYF. The variable domain in full, with the rest retrieved from reference TRBV13 and TRBJ2-5, is AAGVIQSPRHLIKEKRETATLKCYPIPRHDTVYWYQQGPGQDPQFLISFYEKMQSDKGSIPDRFSAQQFSDYHSELNMSSLELGDSALYFCASSPRTSWETQYFGPGTRLLVL.

The chain recombines TRBV19 with TRBJ2-2; TRBD1 might be the D (6 bases). V was shortened by 5 bases and J by 6 bases, with 10 bases between the two germline ends. Per the germline V gene, CDR1 is LNHDA and CDR2 is SQIVND (reference sequence). The CDR3 contains 13 residues. The CDR3 loop is CASSPTGSGELFF. DNA of the CDR3: TGTGCCAGTAGTCCTACAGGGTCCGGGGAGCTGTTTTTT.

This chain connects TRBV7-9 to TRBJ1-4, with 8 bases fitting TRBD1. This CDR3 is 17 amino acids long. V dropped 5 bases and J dropped 7; count of bases not matched to a gene: 15. The V gene's germline CDR1 is SEHNR and CDR2 FQNEAQ (reference sequence). The CDR3 bases are TGTGCCAGCAGCCAACCCGTTATAGTGGACAGGGTTGAAAAACTGTTTTTT. This sequence encodes CASSQPVIVDRVEKLFF.

The chain links TRBV5-6 to TRBJ1-5; tentative D call: TRBD1 (6 bases). The V end was cut by 4 bases, the J end by 1 base, with 15 bases between. This CDR3 has 16 residues. Germline assignment: CDR1 SGHDT and CDR2 YYEEEE. This CDR3 reads CASSLWTDTSNQPQHF. The DNA for the CDR3 is TGTGCCAGCAGCCTATGGACAGATACGAGCAATCAGCCCCAGCATTTT. Full variable domain (missing parts from reference TRBV5-6 and TRBJ1-5): DAGVTQSPTHLIKTRGQQVTLRCSPKSGHDTVSWYQQALGQGPQFIFQYYEEEERQRGNFPDRFSGHQFPNYSSELNVNALLLGDSALYLCASSLWTDTSNQPQHFGDGTRLSIL.

V gene TRBV3-1 (or the pseudogene TRBV3-2) combines with J gene TRBJ2-3, with D hard to call. CDR3 length: 15 residues. The germline V gene has CDR1 LGHDT and CDR2 YNNKEL (reference sequence). The V and J ends lost 2 bases and 0 bases respectively, with 9 bases between them. CDR3 loop: CASSQLAASTDTQYF. The CDR3 DNA follows: TGTGCCAGCAGCCAACTGGCGGCTAGCACAGATACGCAGTATTTT.